This paragraph reports one T cell receptor beta chain. These data originate in a study of blood T cell repertoires in COVID-19. Study-level information: Some COVID-19 samples were acute and others convalescent; all came from the United States, Italy and Spain.

As originally analysed: Amplifying reference gene primers gave estimates of nucleated cell counts. Sequenced by immunoSEQ multiplex PCR; TCRdb stores in-frame clones only, minus some. The DNA gave D and trimming, while V, J and clone size come from that table. Seen here are 64,000 or so clones, roughly 93% observed once, and the top ten hold 1.5% to 2%. This clonotype was obtained from a human donor in a cohort sampled during active COVID-19. The specimen sequenced was peripheral blood.

DNA of the CDR3: TGTGCCAGCAGCCCGCCGGGACAACGCTATGGCTACACCTTC. The encoded protein is CASSPPGQRYGYTF. V gene TRBV3-1 (or the pseudogene TRBV3-2) combines with J gene TRBJ1-2; tentatively, D is TRBD1 (6 bases). Germline V CDR1 and CDR2: LGHDT, YNNKEL (reference sequence). Trimming took off 4 bases at V and 4 bases at J, with 13 bases between the two ends. CDR3 length: 14 amino acids.